This T cell receptor beta chain was captured by sequencing in a study of T cell responses to AZD1222 COVID-19 vaccine. Study as a whole: Second-dose timings of about 4 or about 12 weeks were pooled.

Trimming removed 5 bases from V and 4 bases from J, with 14 bases in between. Germline-derived CDR1 and CDR2 are MDHEN and SYDVKM. CDR3 length: 14 amino acids. Some clones are missing from TCRdb's copy, which holds only in-frame ones; the method was immunoSEQ multiplex PCR. The table records 90,000 to 120,000 clones, around 94% of them present only once. The material was peripheral blood, obtained on day 0 of AZD1222 vaccination. This sequence originates from an adult in good health. The rearrangement uses TRBV28 and TRBJ1-1; D possibly corresponds to TRBD1 (6 bases). The CDR3: CASSPQGVSTEAFF. CDR3 bases: TGTGCCAGCAGTCCACAGGGTGTCAGCACTGAAGCTTTCTTT.